The clone carrying this T cell receptor beta chain was observed a single time. The data were obtained in a study of T cell changes during pregnancy in multiple sclerosis. Libraries were prepared by immunoSEQ multiplex PCR; TCRdb keeps only in-frame clonotypes and omits some of them. This table has about 77,000 clones, about 89% appearing once. This TCR was recovered from a female donor with multiple sclerosis, enrolled in a pregnancy study. This specimen was peripheral blood, taken before pregnancy.

Here the CDR3 reads CASSSYPTTDTSYEQYF. The CDR3 nucleotides read TGCGCCAGCAGCTCGTACCCCACAACAGATACAAGCTACGAGCAGTACTTC. This rearrangement joins TRBV5-1 to TRBJ2-7; no clear D. Germline-derived CDR1 and CDR2 are SGHRS and YFSETQ. V dropped 3 bases and J dropped 3 bases, with 22 bases sitting between them. The CDR3 covers 17 residues.